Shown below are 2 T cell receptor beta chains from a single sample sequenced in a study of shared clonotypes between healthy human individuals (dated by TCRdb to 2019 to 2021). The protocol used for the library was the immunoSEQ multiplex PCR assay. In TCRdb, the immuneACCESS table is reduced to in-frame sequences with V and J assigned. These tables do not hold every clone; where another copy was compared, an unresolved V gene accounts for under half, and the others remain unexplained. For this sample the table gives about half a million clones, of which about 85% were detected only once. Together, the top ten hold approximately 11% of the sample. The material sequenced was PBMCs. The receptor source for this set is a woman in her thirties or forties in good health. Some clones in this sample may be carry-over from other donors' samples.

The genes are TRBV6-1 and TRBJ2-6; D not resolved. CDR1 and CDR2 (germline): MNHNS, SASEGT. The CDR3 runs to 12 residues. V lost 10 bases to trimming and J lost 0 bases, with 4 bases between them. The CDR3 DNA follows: TGTGCCATCCACTCTGGGGCCAACGTCCTGACTTTC. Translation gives CAIHSGANVLTF.

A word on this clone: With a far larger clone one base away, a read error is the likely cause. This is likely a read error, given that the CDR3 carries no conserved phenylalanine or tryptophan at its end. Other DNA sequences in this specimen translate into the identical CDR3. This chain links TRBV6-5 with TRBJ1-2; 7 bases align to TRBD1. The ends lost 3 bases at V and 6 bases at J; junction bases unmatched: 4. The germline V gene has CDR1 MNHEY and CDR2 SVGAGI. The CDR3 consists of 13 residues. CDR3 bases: TGTGCCAGCAGTTATAGCAGGGGGAATGGCTACACCTCC. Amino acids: CASSYSRGNGYTS.